Given below is one TCR beta chain in context. Germline CDR1 MNHEY, CDR2 SVGAGI. There are 15 residues in the CDR3. V was clipped by 0 bases and J by 7 bases; unmatched bases: 6. One Seattle source followed patients from active infection through their disease course. The sample belongs to a study of blood T cell repertoires in COVID-19. Produced via immunoSEQ multiplex PCR; TCRdb's table is partial and in-frame only. The sample gives 170,000 or so clones, around 86% of which show up once; around 0.6% is in the top ten. The sequence came from a man in his 60s with COVID-19, enrolled during active disease. The chain couples TRBV6-5 to TRBJ2-7; 10 positions agree with TRBD1. The sample was peripheral blood. CDR3 in amino acids: CASSYSRQGAWEQYF. In DNA form, the CDR3 reads TGTGCCAGCAGTTACTCGCGACAGGGGGCGTGGGAGCAGTACTTC.